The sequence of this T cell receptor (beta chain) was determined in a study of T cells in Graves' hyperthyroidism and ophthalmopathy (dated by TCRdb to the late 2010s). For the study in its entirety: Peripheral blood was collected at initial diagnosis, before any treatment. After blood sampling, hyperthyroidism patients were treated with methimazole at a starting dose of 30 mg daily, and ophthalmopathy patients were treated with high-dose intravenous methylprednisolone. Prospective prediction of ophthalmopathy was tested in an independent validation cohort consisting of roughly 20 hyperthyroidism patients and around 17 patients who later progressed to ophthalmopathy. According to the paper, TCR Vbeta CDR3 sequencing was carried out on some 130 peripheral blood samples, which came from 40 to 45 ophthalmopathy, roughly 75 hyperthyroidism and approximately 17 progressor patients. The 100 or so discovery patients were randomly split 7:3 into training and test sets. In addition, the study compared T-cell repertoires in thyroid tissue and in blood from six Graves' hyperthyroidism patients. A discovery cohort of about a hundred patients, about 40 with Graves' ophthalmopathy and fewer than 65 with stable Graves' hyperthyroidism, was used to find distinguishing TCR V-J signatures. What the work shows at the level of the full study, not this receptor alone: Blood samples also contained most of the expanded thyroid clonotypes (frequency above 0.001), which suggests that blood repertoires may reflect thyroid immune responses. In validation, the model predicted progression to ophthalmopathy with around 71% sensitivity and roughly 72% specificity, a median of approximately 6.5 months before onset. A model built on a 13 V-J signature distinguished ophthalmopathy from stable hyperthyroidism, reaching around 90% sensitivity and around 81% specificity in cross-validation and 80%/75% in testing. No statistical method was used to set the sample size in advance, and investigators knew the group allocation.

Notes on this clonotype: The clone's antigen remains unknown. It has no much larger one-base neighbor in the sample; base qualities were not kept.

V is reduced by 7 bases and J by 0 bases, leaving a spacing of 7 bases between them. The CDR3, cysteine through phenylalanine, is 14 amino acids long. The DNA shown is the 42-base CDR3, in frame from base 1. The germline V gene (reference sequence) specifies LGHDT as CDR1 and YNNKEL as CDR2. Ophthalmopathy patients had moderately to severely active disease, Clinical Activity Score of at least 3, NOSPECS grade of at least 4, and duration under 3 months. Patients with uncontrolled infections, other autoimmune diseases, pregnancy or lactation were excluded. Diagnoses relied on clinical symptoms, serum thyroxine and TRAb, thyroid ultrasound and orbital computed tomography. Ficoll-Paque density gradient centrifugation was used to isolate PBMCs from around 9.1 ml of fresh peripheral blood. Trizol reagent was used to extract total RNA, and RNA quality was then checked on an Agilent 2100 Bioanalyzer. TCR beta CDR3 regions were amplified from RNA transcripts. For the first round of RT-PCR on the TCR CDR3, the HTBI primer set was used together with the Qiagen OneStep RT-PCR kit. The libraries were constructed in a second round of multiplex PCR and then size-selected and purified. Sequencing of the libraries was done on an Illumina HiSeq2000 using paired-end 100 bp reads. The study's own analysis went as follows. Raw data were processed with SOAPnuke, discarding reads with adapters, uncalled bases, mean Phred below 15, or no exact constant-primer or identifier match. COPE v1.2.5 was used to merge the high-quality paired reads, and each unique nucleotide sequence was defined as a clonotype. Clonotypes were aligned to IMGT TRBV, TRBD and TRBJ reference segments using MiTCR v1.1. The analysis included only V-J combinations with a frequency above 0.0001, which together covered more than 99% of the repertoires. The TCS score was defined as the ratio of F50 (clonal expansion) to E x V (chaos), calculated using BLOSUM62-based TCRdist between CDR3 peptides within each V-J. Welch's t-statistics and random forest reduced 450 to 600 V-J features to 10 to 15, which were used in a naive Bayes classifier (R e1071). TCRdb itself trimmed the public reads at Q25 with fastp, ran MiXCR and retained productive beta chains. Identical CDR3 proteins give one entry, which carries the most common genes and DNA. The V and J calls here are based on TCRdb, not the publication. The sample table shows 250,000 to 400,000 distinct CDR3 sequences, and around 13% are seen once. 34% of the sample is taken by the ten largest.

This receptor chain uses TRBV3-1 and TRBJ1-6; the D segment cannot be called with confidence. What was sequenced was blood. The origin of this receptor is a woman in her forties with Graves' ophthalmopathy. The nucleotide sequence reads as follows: TGTGCCAGCATGGGGAGCTCCTATAATTCACCCCTCCACTTT. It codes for CASMGSSYNSPLHF.